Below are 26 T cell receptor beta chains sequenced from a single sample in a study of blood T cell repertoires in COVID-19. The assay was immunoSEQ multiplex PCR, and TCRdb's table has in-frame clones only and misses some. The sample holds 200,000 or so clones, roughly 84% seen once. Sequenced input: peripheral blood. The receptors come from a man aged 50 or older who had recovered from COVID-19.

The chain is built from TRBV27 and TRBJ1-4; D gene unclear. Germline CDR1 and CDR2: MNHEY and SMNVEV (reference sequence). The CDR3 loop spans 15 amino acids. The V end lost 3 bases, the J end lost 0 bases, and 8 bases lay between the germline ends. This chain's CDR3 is CASSFEGATNEKLFF. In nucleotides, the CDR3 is TGTGCCAGCAGTTTCGAGGGCGCAACTAATGAAAAACTGTTTTTT. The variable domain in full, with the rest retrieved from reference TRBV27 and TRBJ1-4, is EAQVTQNPRYLITVTGKKLTVTCSQNMNHEYMSWYRQDPGLGLRQIYYSMNVEVTDKGDVPEGYKVSRKEKRNFPLILESPSPNQTSLYFCASSFEGATNEKLFFGSGTQLSVL.

The DNA for the CDR3 is TGTGCCAGCAGCAAGAGGAGCGGGAGGTTCGAGCAGTACTTC. Residues: CASSKRSGRFEQYF. The rearrangement uses TRBV7-2 and TRBJ2-7; 9 bases align to TRBD2. CDR3 length: 14 amino acids. The germline gives CDR1 SGHTA, CDR2 FQGNSA. J was trimmed by 6 bases and V by 5 bases; bases with no gene match: 8.

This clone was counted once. The CDR3 sequence is CASSLAKGSGSTDTQYF. CDR3 in DNA: TGCGCCAGCAGCTTAGCGAAAGGAAGCGGGAGCACAGATACGCAGTATTTT. The chain couples TRBV5-1 to TRBJ2-3; a possible D gene is TRBD2 (6 bases). This CDR3 contains 17 residues. Germline lookup yields CDR1 SGHRS and CDR2 YFSETQ. Trimming pared 2 bases from V and 0 bases from J, leaving 16 bases between.

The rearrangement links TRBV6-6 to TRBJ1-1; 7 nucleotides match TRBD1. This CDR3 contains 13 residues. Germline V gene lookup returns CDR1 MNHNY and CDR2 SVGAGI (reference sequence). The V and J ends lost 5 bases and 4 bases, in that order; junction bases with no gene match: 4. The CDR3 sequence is CASSEKGATEAFF. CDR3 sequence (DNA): TGTGCCAGCAGTGAGAAGGGGGCCACTGAAGCTTTCTTT.

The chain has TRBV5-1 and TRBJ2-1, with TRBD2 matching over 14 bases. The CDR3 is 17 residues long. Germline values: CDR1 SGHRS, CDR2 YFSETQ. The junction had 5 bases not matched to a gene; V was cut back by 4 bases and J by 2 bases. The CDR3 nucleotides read TGCGCCAGCAGCGGGACTAGCGGGAGTAGGGCCTACAATGAGCAGTTCTTC. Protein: CASSGTSGSRAYNEQFF.

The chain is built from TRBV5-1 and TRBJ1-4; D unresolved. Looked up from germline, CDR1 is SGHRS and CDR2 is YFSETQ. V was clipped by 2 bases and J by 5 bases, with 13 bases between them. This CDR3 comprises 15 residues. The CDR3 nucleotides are TGCGCCAGCAGCTTTAGTATGGGAGGAAATGAAAAACTGTTTTTT. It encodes CASSFSMGGNEKLFF.

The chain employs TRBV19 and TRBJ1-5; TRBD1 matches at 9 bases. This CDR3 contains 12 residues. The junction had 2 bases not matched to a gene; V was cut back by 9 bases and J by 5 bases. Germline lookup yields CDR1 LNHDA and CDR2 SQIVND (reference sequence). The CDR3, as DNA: TGTGCCAGCCGGGACAGGGATCAGCCCCAGCATTTT. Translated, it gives CASRDRDQPQHF. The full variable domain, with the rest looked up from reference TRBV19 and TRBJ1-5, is DGGITQSPKYLFRKEGQNVTLSCEQNLNHDAMYWYRQDPGQGLRLIYYSQIVNDFQKGDIAEGYSVSREKKESFPLTVTSAQKNPTAFYLCASRDRDQPQHFGDGTRLSIL.

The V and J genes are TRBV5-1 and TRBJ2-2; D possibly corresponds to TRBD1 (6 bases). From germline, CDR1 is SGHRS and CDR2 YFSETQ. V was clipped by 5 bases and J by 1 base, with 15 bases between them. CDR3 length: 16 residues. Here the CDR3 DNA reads TGCGCCAGCAGTTACACCGGGACACAGAACACCGGGGAGCTGTTTTTT. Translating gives CASSYTGTQNTGELFF.

CDR3 protein: CASSQVSTGELFF. The CDR3 bases are TGTGCCAGCAGCCAAGTGAGCACCGGGGAGCTGTTTTTT. The genes are TRBV14 and TRBJ2-2; D is unresolved. Trimming shortened V by 1 base and J by 4 bases, and 4 bases separated the two germline ends. Germline CDR1 is SGHDN and CDR2 is FVKESK. The CDR3 runs to 13 residues.

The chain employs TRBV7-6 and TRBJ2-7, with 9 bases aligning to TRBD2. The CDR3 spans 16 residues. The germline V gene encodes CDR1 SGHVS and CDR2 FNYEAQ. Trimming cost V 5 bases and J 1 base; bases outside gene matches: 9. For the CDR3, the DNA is TGTGCCAGCAGCCCCCGGGCTAGCGGGAAATCCTACGAGCAGTACTTC. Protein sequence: CASSPRASGKSYEQYF.

This CDR3 reads CASSQVGTSNTGELFF. CDR3 coding DNA: TGTGCCAGCAGCCAAGTGGGCACCTCGAACACCGGGGAGCTGTTTTTT. This chain uses TRBV4-2 with TRBJ2-2; D is ambiguous. In germline, CDR1 is LGHNA, CDR2 YNFKEQ. The CDR3 loop spans 16 amino acids. Trimming pared 1 base from V and 0 bases from J, leaving 9 bases between.

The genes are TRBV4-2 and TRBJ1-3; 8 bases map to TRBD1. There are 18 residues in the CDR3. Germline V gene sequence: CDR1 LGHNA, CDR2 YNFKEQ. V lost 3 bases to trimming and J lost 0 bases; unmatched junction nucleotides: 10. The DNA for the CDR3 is TGTGCCAGCAGCCAGGAGAGGACAGGGAACCCCTCTGGAAACACCATATATTTT. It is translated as CASSQERTGNPSGNTIYF.

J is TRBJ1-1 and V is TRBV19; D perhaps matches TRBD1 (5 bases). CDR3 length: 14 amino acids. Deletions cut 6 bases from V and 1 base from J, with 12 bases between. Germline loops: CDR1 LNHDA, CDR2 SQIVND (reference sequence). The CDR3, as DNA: TGTGCCAGTAGCTGGGGCTTTGCGAACACTGAAGCTTTCTTT. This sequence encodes CASSWGFANTEAFF.

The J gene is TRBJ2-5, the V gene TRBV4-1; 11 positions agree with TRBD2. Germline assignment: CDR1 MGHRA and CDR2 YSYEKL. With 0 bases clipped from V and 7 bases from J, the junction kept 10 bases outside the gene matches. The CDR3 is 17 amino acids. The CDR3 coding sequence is TGCGCCAGCAGCCAAGATATCTCCGGGACTAGCGGACTGACCCAGTACTTC. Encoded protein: CASSQDISGTSGLTQYF.

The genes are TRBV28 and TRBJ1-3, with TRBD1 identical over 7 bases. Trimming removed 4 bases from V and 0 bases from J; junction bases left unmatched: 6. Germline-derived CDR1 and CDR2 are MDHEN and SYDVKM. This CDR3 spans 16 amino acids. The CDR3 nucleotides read TGTGCCAGCAGTTCCCCCGGACAGGCCTCTGGAAACACCATATATTTT. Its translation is CASSSPGQASGNTIYF.

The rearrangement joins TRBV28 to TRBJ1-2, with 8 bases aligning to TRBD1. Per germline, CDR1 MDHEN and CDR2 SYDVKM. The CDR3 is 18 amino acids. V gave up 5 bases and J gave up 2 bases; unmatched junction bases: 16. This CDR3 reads CASSPRGWGTGSNYGYTF. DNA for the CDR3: TGTGCCAGCAGTCCCCGTGGGTGGGGGACAGGTTCGAACTATGGCTACACCTTC.

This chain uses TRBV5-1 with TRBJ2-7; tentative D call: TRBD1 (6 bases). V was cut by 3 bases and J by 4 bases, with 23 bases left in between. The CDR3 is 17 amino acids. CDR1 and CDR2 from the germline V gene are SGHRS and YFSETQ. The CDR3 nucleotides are TGCGCCAGCAGCTCCTCCCTCCTCCGGGACACCTCTTACGAGCAGTACTTC. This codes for CASSSSLLRDTSYEQYF.

CDR3 amino acids: CASSLALLAGGAGTGELFF. The CDR3 coding sequence is TGTGCCAGCAGCTTAGCGCTACTAGCGGGAGGGGCCGGGACCGGGGAGCTGTTTTTT. The chain couples TRBV7-2 to TRBJ2-2; 13 positions agree with TRBD2. Losses at the gene ends were 0 bases for V and 5 bases for J; bases not matched to a gene: 9. CDR3 size: 19 residues. CDR1 SGHTA and CDR2 FQGNSA come from the germline V gene.

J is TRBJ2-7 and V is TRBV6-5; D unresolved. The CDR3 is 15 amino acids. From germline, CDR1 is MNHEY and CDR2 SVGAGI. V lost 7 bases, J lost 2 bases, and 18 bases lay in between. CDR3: CASTPLALSPYEQYF. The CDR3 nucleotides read TGTGCCAGCACCCCGCTTGCCCTATCCCCCTACGAGCAGTACTTC.

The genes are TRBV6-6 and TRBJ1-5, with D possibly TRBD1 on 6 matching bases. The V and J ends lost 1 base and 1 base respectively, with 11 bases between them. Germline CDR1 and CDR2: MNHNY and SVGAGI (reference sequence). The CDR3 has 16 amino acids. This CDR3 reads CASSYYRVDSNQPQHF. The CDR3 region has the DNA TGTGCCAGCAGTTACTACAGGGTAGACAGCAATCAGCCCCAGCATTTT.

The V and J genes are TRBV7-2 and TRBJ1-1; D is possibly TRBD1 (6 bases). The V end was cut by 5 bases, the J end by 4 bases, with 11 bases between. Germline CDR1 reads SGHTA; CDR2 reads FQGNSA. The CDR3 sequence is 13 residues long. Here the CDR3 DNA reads TGTGCCAGCAGCCCACAGGGTTTCACTGAAGCTTTCTTT. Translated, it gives CASSPQGFTEAFF.

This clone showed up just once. The CDR3 reads CARRDRHYGYTF. CDR3 DNA sequence: TGTGCGAGGAGGGACCGCCACTATGGCTACACCTTC. This chain joins TRBV6-5 and TRBJ1-2; D might be TRBD1 (5 bases). Germline V gene lookup returns CDR1 MNHEY and CDR2 SVGAGI. This CDR3 contains 12 residues.

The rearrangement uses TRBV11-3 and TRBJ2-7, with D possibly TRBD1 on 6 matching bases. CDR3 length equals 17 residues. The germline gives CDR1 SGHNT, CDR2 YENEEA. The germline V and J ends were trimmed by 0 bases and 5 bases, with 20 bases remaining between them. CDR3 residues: CASSLDQEGRGFHEQYF. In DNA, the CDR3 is TGTGCCAGCAGCTTAGATCAAGAGGGCAGGGGTTTCCACGAGCAGTACTTC. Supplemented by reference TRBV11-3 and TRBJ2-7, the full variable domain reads EAGVVQSPRYKIIEKKQPVAFWCNPISGHNTLYWYLQNLGQGPELLIRYENEEAVDDSQLPKDRFSAERLKGVDSTLKIQPAELGDSAVYLCASSLDQEGRGFHEQYFGPGTRLTVT.

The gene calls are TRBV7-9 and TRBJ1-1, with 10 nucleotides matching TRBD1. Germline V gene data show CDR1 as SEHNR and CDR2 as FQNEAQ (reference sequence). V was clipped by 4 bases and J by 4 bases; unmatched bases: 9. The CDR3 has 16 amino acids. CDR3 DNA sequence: TGTGCCAGCAGCTCATTCGCCGGGACAGGGGCCACTGAAGCTTTCTTT. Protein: CASSSFAGTGATEAFF. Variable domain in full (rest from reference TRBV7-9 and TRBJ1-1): DTGVSQNPRHKITKRGQNVTFRCDPISEHNRLYWYRQTLGQGPEFLTYFQNEAQLEKSRLLSDRFSAERPKGSFSTLEIQRTEQGDSAMYLCASSSFAGTGATEAFFGQGTRLTVV.

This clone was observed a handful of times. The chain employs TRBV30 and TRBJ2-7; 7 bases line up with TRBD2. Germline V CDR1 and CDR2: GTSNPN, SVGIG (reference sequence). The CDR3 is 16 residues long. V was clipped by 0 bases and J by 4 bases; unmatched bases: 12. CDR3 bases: TGTGCCTGGAGTGTACCCGCCGGCGGGAGATCATACGAGCAGTACTTC. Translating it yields CAWSVPAGGRSYEQYF.

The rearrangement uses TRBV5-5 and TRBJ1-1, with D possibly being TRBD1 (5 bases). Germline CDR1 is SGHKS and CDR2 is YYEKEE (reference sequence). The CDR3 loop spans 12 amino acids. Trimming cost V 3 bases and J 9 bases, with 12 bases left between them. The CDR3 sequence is CASSSGGSKAFF. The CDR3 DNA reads TGTGCCAGCAGCTCCGGGGGATCCAAAGCTTTCTTT.